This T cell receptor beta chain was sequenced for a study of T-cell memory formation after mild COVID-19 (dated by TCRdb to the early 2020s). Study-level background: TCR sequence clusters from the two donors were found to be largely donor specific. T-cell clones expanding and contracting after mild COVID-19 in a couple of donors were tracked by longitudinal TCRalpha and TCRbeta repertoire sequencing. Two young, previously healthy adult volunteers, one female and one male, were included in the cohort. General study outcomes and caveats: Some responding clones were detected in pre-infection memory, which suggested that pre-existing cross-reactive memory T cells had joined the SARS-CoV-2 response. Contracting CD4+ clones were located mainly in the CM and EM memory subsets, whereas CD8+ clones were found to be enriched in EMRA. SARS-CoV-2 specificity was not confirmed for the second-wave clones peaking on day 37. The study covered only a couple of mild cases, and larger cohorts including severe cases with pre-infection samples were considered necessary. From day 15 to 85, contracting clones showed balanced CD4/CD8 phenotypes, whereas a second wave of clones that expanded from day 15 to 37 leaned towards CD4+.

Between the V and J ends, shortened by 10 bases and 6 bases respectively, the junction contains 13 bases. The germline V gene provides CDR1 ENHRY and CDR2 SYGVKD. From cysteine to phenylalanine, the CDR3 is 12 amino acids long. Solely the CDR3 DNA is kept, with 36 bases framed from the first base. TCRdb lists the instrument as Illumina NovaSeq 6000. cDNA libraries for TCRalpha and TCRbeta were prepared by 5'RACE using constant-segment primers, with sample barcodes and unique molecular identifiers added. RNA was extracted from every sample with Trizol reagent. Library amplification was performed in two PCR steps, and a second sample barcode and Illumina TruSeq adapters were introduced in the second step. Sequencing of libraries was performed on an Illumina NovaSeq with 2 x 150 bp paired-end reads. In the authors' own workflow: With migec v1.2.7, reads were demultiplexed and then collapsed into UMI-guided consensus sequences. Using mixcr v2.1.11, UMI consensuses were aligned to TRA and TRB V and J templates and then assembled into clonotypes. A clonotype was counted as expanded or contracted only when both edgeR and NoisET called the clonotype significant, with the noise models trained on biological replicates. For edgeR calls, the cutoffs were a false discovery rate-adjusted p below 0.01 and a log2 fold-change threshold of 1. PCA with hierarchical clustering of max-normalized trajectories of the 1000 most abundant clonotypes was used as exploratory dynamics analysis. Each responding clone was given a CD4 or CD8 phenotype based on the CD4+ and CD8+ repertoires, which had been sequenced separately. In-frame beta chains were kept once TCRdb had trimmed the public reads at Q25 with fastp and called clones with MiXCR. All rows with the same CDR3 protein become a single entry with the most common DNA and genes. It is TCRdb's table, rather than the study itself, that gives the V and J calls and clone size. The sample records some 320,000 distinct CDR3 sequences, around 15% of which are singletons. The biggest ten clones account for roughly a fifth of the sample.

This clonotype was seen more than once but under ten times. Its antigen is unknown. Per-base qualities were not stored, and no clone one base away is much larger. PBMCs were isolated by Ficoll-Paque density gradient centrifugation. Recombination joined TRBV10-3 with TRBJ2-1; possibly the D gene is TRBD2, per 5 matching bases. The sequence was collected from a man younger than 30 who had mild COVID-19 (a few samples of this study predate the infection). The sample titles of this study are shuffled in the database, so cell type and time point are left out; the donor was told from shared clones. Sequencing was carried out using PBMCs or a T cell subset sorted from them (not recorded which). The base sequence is TGTGCCACCCATCCCGGGGTCAATGAGCAGTTCTTC. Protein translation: CATHPGVNEQFF.